This entry describes one T cell receptor (beta chain). The antigen is unknown. The source of the sample is a study of blood T cells in healthy people across ages. The second PCR ran roughly 6 to 12 cycles with a sample-barcoded 5' primer and J-beta primers. TCRdb processed the 5' RACE reads anew with MiXCR; each CDR3 protein has one entry. Altogether approximately 1,000,000 distinct CDR3 sequences are present, 40% to 50% being singletons, with the ten largest covering about 19%. Study observations and caveats: Estimated diversity, derived from one million T cells, was regarded as an underestimate.

The sequence was collected from a woman aged 60-75 years in good health. The sample was blood.

The CDR3 here is CASSYSAGAANEQFF. The CDR3 DNA follows: TGTGCCAGCAGTTACTCAGCGGGAGCTGCCAATGAGCAGTTCTTC. The rearrangement links TRBV6-5 to TRBJ2-1; 8 bases align to TRBD2. The CDR3 length is 15 residues. J was trimmed by 6 bases and V by 0 bases; bases with no gene match: 4. CDR1 is MNHEY and CDR2 is SVGAGI in the germline V gene.